This T cell receptor (beta chain) originates from a study of shared clonotypes between healthy human individuals. Study as a whole: Each donor had three CD4 naive, three CD4 memory, two CD8 naive and one CD8 memory plate.

This CDR3 has 11 residues. The V end lost 1 base, the J end lost 5 bases, and 1 base lay between the germline ends. Per the germline V gene, CDR1 is PRHDT and CDR2 is FYEKMQ (reference sequence). On this clone: The target antigen is unknown.

Several immunoSEQ plates received, in even portions, the genomic DNA of each subset. Only in-frame clones appear in the TCRdb table, and some are missing; sequencing was by immunoSEQ multiplex PCR. The sample lists roughly 2,500,000 clones; 93% were seen once. Overall study results and limits: In contrast to clonotypes shared by all four donors, non-shared clonotypes had lower generation probabilities.

The receptor comes from a man aged 18 to 30 in good health. Some clones in this sample may be carry-over from other donors' samples. Source material: naive CD4+ T cells from PBMCs. Indicated subset: CD45RA+ positively selected. The chain employs TRBV13 and TRBJ2-3; D ambiguous. DNA of the CDR3: TGTGCCAGCAGCTTAGAAGATACGCAGTATTTT. Translated, it gives CASSLEDTQYF.